The 6 T cell receptor beta chains given below trace back to one sample, sequenced in a study of cytomegalovirus exposure and HLA in healthy donors. The PCR contained 60 Vbeta and 13 Jbeta primers. Clones were read by immunoSEQ multiplex PCR, and TCRdb kept only the in-frame ones, dropping some. The table records approximately 150,000 clones, around 80% of them present only once. Sequenced input: PBMCs. These receptors were collected from a man aged 25-45 years in good health and CMV-seropositive.

The gene calls are TRBV7-3 and TRBJ2-7; 8 positions match TRBD1. In germline, CDR1 is SGHTA, CDR2 FQGTGA. The V and J ends lost 1 base and 3 bases, in that order; junction bases with no gene match: 11. The CDR3 consists of 17 residues. The CDR3 sequence: CASSLKGRTGKFYEQYF. The CDR3 bases are TGTGCCAGCAGCTTAAAGGGGAGGACAGGGAAATTCTACGAGCAGTACTTC.

The V and J genes are TRBV9 and TRBJ1-1, with a possible D match to TRBD1 (6 bases). Germline V gene sequence: CDR1 SGDLS, CDR2 YYNGEE. The length of the CDR3 is 15 residues. Trimming cost V 0 bases and J 6 bases, with 15 bases left between them. The CDR3 reads CASSVAEGVVAEAFF. The CDR3 DNA follows: TGTGCCAGCAGCGTAGCAGAGGGGGTGGTTGCTGAAGCTTTCTTT.

The chain combines TRBV7-9 with TRBJ2-3; 8 bases fit TRBD1. The CDR3 is 17 residues long. The germline CDR1 and CDR2 sequences are SEHNR and FQNEAQ (reference sequence). With 0 bases clipped from V and 3 bases from J, the junction kept 8 bases outside the gene matches. The CDR3 coding sequence is TGTGCCAGCAGCTTAGCCGGGACAGGAGTACGTACAGATACGCAGTATTTT. Translation gives CASSLAGTGVRTDTQYF.

This chain links TRBV2 with TRBJ2-5; tentative D call: TRBD2 (5 bases). There are 12 residues in the CDR3. V lost 8 bases, J lost 5 bases, and 12 bases lay in between. Germline values: CDR1 SNHLY, CDR2 FYNNEI. The CDR3 region has the DNA TGTGCCAGCTCTACTAGTTCCGAGACCCAGTACTTC. Translated, it gives CASSTSSETQYF.

V usage is TRBV5-1 and J usage is TRBJ2-5; the D is unclear. V shed 0 bases and J shed 1 base, with 10 bases lying between them. The V gene's germline CDR1 is SGHRS and CDR2 YFSETQ. This CDR3 has 15 amino acids. The DNA of the CDR3 is TGCGCCAGCAGCTTGGATAGTGCCCGCCAAGAGACCCAGTACTTC. Encoded protein: CASSLDSARQETQYF.

The gene calls are TRBV15 and TRBJ1-2, with 8 bases identical to TRBD1. Looked up from germline, CDR1 is LNHNV and CDR2 is YYDKDF (reference sequence). V was pared by 1 base and J by 8 bases, with 15 bases of the junction left unmatched. There are 17 residues in the CDR3. The CDR3 sequence is CATSRVAGGFYTLGYTF. DNA of the CDR3: TGTGCCACCAGCAGAGTGGCAGGGGGCTTTTACACATTGGGCTACACCTTC.